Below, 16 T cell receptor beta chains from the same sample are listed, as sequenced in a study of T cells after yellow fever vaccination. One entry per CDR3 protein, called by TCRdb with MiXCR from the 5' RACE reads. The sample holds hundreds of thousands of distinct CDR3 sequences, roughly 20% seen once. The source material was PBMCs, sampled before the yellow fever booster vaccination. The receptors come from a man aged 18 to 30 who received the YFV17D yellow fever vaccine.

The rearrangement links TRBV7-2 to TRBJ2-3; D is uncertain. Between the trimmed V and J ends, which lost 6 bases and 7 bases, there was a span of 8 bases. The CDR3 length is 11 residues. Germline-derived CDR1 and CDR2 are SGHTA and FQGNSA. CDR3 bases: TGTGCCAGCAGTTCACAATATACGCAGTATTTT. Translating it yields CASSSQYTQYF.

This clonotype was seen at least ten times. The chain's CDR3 is CASGSQDNTEAFF. As DNA, the CDR3 is TGTGCCAGCGGGTCCCAGGACAACACTGAAGCTTTCTTT. The genes are TRBV27 and TRBJ1-1; D unresolved. Germline V gene sequence: CDR1 MNHEY, CDR2 SMNVEV (reference sequence). The CDR3 is 13 residues long. Trimming left V 8 bases short and J 2 bases short, with 12 bases between.

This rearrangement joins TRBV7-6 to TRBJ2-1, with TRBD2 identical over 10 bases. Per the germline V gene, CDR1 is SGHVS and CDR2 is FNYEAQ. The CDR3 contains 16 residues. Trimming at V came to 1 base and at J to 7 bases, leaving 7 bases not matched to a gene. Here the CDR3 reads CASSLGASGGHNEQFF. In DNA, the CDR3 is TGTGCCAGCAGCTTAGGGGCTAGCGGGGGCCATAATGAGCAGTTCTTC.

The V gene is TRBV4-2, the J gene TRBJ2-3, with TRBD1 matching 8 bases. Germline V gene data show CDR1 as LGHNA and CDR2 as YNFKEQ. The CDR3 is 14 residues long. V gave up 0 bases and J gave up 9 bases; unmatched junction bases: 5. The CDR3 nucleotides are TGTGCCAGCAGCCAAGATCAGGGGGCCGGGACGCAGTATTTT. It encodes CASSQDQGAGTQYF.

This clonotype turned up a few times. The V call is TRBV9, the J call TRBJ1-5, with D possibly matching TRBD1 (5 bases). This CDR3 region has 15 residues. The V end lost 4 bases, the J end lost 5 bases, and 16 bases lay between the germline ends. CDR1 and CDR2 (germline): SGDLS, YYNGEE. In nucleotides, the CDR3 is TGTGCCAGCAGCCCTGGGTACCGAGGGGATCAGCCCCAGCATTTT. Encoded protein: CASSPGYRGDQPQHF.

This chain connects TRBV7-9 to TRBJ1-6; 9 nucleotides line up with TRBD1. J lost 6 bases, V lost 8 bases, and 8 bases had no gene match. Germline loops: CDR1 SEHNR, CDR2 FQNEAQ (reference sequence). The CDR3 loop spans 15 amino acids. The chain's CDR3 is CASGRDRESNSPLHF. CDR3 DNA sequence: TGTGCCAGCGGCCGGGACAGGGAAAGTAATTCACCCCTCCACTTT.

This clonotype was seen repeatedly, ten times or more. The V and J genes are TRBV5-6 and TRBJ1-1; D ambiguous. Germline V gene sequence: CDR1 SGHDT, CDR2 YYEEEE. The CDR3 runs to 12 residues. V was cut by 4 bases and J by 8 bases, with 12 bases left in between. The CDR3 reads CASSRSSDEAFF. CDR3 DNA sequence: TGTGCCAGCAGCCGGTCCTCGGACGAAGCTTTCTTT.

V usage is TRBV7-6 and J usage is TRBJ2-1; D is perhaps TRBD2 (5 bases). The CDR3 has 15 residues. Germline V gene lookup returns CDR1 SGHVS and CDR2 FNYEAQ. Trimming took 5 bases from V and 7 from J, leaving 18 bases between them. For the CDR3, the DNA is TGTGCCAGCAGCCCACCCGCGGGTGCGCTGAATGAGCAGTTCTTC. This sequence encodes CASSPPAGALNEQFF.

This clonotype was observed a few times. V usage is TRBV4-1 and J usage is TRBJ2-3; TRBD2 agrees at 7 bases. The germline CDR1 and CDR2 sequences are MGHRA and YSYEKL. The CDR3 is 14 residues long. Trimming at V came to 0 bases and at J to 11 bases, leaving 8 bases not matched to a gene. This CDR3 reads CASSQERAGTKQYF. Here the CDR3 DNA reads TGCGCCAGCAGCCAAGAGAGGGCTGGGACTAAGCAGTATTTT.

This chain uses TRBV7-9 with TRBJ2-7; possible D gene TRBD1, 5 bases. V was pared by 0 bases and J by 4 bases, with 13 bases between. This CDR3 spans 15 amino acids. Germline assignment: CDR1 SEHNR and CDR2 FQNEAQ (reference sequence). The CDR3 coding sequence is TGTGCCAGCAGCTTAGCCCAGGGTACATCGTACGAGCAGTACTTC. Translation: CASSLAQGTSYEQYF. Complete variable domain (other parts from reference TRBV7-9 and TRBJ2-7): DTGVSQNPRHKITKRGQNVTFRCDPISEHNRLYWYRQTLGQGPEFLTYFQNEAQLEKSRLLSDRFSAERPKGSFSTLEIQRTEQGDSAMYLCASSLAQGTSYEQYFGPGTRLTVT.

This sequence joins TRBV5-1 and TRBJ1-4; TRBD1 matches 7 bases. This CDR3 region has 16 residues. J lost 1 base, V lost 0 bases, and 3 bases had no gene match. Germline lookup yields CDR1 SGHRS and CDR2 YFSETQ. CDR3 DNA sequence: TGCGCCAGCAGCTTGGGGACAGGCGGAACTAATGAAAAACTGTTTTTT. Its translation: CASSLGTGGTNEKLFF.

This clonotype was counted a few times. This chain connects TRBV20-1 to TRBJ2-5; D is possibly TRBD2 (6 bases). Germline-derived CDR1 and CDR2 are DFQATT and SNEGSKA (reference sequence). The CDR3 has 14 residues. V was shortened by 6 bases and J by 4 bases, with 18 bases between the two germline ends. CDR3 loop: CSALGPRRGETQYF. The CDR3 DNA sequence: TGCAGTGCCCTGGGACCTCGGCGGGGAGAGACCCAGTACTTC.

The CDR3 region has the DNA TGTGCCAGCAGCTTAGTGGGGGCCATGAACTATGGCTACACCTTC. Translated: CASSLVGAMNYGYTF. The V and J genes are TRBV7-2 and TRBJ1-2; the D gene is possibly TRBD1 (6 bases). The CDR3 loop spans 15 amino acids. The V end lost 1 base, the J end lost 2 bases, and 11 bases lay between the germline ends. The germline CDR1 and CDR2 sequences are SGHTA and FQGNSA.

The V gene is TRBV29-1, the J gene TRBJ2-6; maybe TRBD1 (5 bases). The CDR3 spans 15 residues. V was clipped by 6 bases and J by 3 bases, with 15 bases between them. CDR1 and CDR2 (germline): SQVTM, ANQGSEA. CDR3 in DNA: TGCAGCGTAAGAGGTCAGGGTGGTGGGGCCAACGTCCTGACTTTC. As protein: CSVRGQGGGANVLTF.

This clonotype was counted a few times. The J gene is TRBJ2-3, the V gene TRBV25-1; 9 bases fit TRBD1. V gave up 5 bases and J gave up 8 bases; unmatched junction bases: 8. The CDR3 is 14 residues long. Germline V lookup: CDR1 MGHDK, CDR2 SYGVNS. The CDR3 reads CASSPGTGSATQYF. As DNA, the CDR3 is TGTGCCAGCAGTCCTGGGACAGGGTCCGCTACGCAGTATTTT.

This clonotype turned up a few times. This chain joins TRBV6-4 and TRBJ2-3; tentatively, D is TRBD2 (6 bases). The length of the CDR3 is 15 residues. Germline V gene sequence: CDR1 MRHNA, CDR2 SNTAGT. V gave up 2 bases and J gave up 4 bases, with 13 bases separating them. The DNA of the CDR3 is TGTGCCAGCAGTGACGGGGCCGGGGGTGCAGATACGCAGTATTTT. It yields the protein CASSDGAGGADTQYF.